The 6 T cell receptor beta chains below come from one sample, sequenced in a study of monozygotic twins with inflammatory bowel disease. No DNA is given; TCRdb re-called the 5' RACE reads and lists each CDR3 protein once. The listing contains 420,000 or so distinct CDR3 sequences. The sample comprised blood. The receptors stem from a human donor with ulcerative colitis or Crohn's disease, or a healthy co-twin of an affected twin (not recorded which).

This chain uses TRBV29-1 with TRBJ2-4. In germline, CDR1 is SQVTM, CDR2 ANQGSEA. The CDR3 is 16 residues long. The CDR3 here is CSVEDKDIEAKNIQYF.

The V and J genes are TRBV10-3 and TRBJ2-1; TCRdb indicates TRBD1, and absent DNA this call remains unverified. This CDR3 region has 12 residues. From germline, CDR1 is ENHRY and CDR2 SYGVKD. This chain's CDR3 is CAISGTYNEQFF.

The genes are TRBV10-3 and TRBJ1-2. The CDR3 contains 12 residues. The germline V gene encodes CDR1 ENHRY and CDR2 SYGVKD. The CDR3 is CAITRGRDGYTF.

The chain joins TRBV6-2 or TRBV6-3 to TRBJ2-1; TCRdb picks TRBD1, but there is no DNA to check that call. CDR1 is MNHEY, CDR2 SVGEGT, per germline. The CDR3 consists of 15 residues. The CDR3 sequence is CASRQGLGPYNEQFF.

The gene calls are TRBV7-9 and TRBJ2-3; TCRdb picks TRBD2, but there is no DNA to check that call. Germline CDR1 and CDR2: SEHNR and FQNEAQ (reference sequence). The CDR3 sequence is 12 residues long. The CDR3 region is CASRSLAGVLYF.

The rearrangement uses TRBV5-5 and TRBJ2-1; TCRdb designates TRBD2, a call that cannot be tested without DNA. CDR1 and CDR2 (germline): SGHKS, YYEKEE (reference sequence). The CDR3 is made up of 15 amino acids. The CDR3 sequence is CASRLSGRARNEQFF.